This TCR beta chain is drawn from a study of blood T cells in healthy people across ages. Remarks on this clonotype: The antigen is unknown.

This CDR3 is built from 13 residues. Germline-derived CDR1 and CDR2 are SGHVS and FQNEAQ. V lost 3 bases to trimming and J lost 5 bases, with 7 bases between them. The authors ran a second PCR of about 7 to 12 cycles using a sample-barcoded 5' primer and a J-beta primer mix. TCRdb re-analysed the 5' RACE reads in MiXCR, keeping a single row per CDR3 protein. The sample has around 520,000 distinct CDR3 sequences; around a quarter are singletons. Study findings and constraints: Expanded clonotype changes were possibly confounded by unknown donor CMV status. Roughly linear declines in TCR beta diversity per million T cells occurred with age.

A further study also used this sample, focusing on T cells of mothers and their children. As reported in that work: In the second PCR, M1S primer introduced barcodes and 2-4 random bases. A slight, non-significant increase in overlap was found for related mother-child pairs relative to unrelated pairs.

Input material: blood. The TCR was taken from a boy aged 2 to 10 in good health. The V call is TRBV7-8, the J call TRBJ1-4; D remains ambiguous. As DNA, the CDR3 is TGTGCCAGCAGCTTCGACCTAAATGAAAAACTGTTTTTT. Protein product: CASSFDLNEKLFF.